This entry lists 14 T cell receptor beta chains sequenced from one sample in a study of control samples from healthy donors and cancer patients. Profiling relied on immunoSEQ multiplex PCR, and the TCRdb table lists in-frame clones only, not all of them. The repertoire holds tens of thousands of clones, with 75% to 95% as singletons. Material for sequencing was blood. These receptors came from a man aged 45-60 years in good health.

The chain has TRBV12-5 and TRBJ2-5; D ambiguous. V was pared by 1 base and J by 5 bases, with 11 bases between. The CDR3 is made up of 14 amino acids. From germline, CDR1 is LGHNT and CDR2 FRNRAP. The CDR3 DNA is TGTGCTAGTGGTTTGGGATCCGGTCGGGAGACCCAGTACTTC. The encoded protein is CASGLGSGRETQYF.

V gene TRBV29-1 combines with J gene TRBJ1-1; no firm D call. The V and J ends lost 6 bases and 6 bases respectively, with 14 bases between them. The CDR3 loop spans 12 amino acids. Germline-derived CDR1 and CDR2 are SQVTM and ANQGSEA. The CDR3 region has the DNA TGCAGCGTAACCGGGCGAGCGGCTGAAGCTTTCTTT. Amino acids: CSVTGRAAEAFF. The full variable domain, completed using reference TRBV29-1 and TRBJ1-1, is SAVISQKPSRDICQRGTSLTIQCQVDSQVTMMFWYRQQPGQSLTLIATANQGSEATYESGFVIDKFPISRPNLTFSTLTVSNMSPEDSSIYLCSVTGRAAEAFFGQGTRLTVV.

The genes are TRBV12-5 and TRBJ1-6; tentatively, D is TRBD1 (6 bases). This CDR3 spans 14 amino acids. Germline CDR1 reads LGHNT; CDR2 reads FRNRAP. V was pared by 6 bases and J by 7 bases, with 13 bases between. The CDR3 nucleotides are TGTGCTAGTGGCCCAGGGGTCGCGAATTCACCCCTCCACTTT. This gives the protein CASGPGVANSPLHF. The full variable domain, rest sourced from reference TRBV12-5 and TRBJ1-6, is DARVTQTPRHKVTEMGQEVTMRCQPILGHNTVFWYRQTMMQGLELLAYFRNRAPLDDSGMPKDRFSAEMPDATLATLKIQPSEPRDSAVYFCASGPGVANSPLHFGNGTRLTVT.

V usage is TRBV5-6 and J usage is TRBJ2-6; D ambiguous. In germline, CDR1 is SGHDT, CDR2 YYEEEE. Between the trimmed V and J ends, which lost 2 bases and 1 base, there was a span of 4 bases. The CDR3 totals 14 residues. In nucleotides, the CDR3 is TGTGCCAGCAGCTTTCTATCTGGGGCCAACGTCCTGACTTTC. Translating gives CASSFLSGANVLTF.

The chain couples TRBV19 to TRBJ1-1; possible D gene TRBD1, 5 bases. This CDR3 comprises 14 residues. CDR1 and CDR2 (germline): LNHDA, SQIVND (reference sequence). V was clipped by 7 bases and J by 6 bases, with 18 bases between them. CDR3 DNA sequence: TGTGCCAGTACCGCTGGACACCGCATTGCTGAAGCTTTCTTT. It specifies CASTAGHRIAEAFF.

This sequence joins TRBV19 and TRBJ2-7, with D perhaps matching TRBD1 (6 bases). This CDR3 comprises 13 residues. The germline V gene has CDR1 LNHDA and CDR2 SQIVND (reference sequence). V dropped 3 bases and J dropped 3 bases, with 9 bases sitting between them. CDR3 DNA sequence: TGTGCCAGTAGTATTAAACAGGGCTACGAGCAGTACTTC. It specifies CASSIKQGYEQYF.

The rearrangement uses TRBV5-6 and TRBJ2-7, with unresolved D. The CDR3 loop spans 13 amino acids. Germline-derived CDR1 and CDR2 are SGHDT and YYEEEE. The V and J ends lost 1 base and 3 bases respectively, with 8 bases between them. The CDR3 DNA reads TGTGCCAGCAGCTTGAGTCTCCTCTACGAGCAGTACTTC. This gives the protein CASSLSLLYEQYF.

J is TRBJ1-5 and V is TRBV7-9, with 7 positions matching TRBD1. This CDR3 region has 15 residues. The V segment lost 4 bases and the J segment 2 bases; nucleotides outside the gene matches: 5. CDR1 is SEHNR and CDR2 is FQNEAQ in the germline V gene (reference sequence). The CDR3 DNA follows: TGTGCCAGCAGCTCGACAGGGTCGCGCAATCAGCCCCAGCATTTT. This codes for CASSSTGSRNQPQHF.

This chain joins TRBV6-1 and TRBJ1-3, with D unclear. The ends were cut back, 3 bases at V and 7 bases at J, with 10 bases in the middle. Germline-derived CDR1 and CDR2 are MNHNS and SASEGT. CDR3 size: 13 residues. The CDR3 loop reads CASSDLMGNTIYF. The DNA for the CDR3 is TGTGCCAGCAGTGACCTTATGGGGAACACCATATATTTT.

This chain uses TRBV29-1 with TRBJ1-4; 10 positions agree with TRBD1. Trimming removed 7 bases from V and 8 bases from J; junction bases left unmatched: 7. The germline gives CDR1 SQVTM, CDR2 ANQGSEA. The CDR3 sequence is 13 residues long. CDR3: CSGSGDRGEKLFF. CDR3 nucleotides: TGCAGCGGCTCCGGGGACAGGGGAGAAAAACTGTTTTTT.

The chain recombines TRBV14 with TRBJ2-3; D is undetermined. Germline V gene sequence: CDR1 SGHDN, CDR2 FVKESK. CDR3 size: 11 residues. V gave up 1 base and J gave up 7 bases, with 3 bases separating them. Here the CDR3 DNA reads TGTGCCAGCAGCCAAGCGTATACGCAGTATTTT. It encodes CASSQAYTQYF. Complete variable domain (other parts from reference TRBV14 and TRBJ2-3): EAGVTQFPSHSVIEKGQTVTLRCDPISGHDNLYWYRRVMGKEIKFLLHFVKESKQDESGMPNNRFLAERTGGTYSTLKVQPAELEDSGVYFCASSQAYTQYFGPGTRLTVL.

The V and J genes are TRBV5-1 and TRBJ1-1, with 8 bases fitting TRBD1. V shed 4 bases and J 0 bases; nucleotides not matched to a gene: 8. This CDR3 is built from 16 residues. Germline V lookup: CDR1 SGHRS, CDR2 YFSETQ. CDR3 protein: CASSRNRQGMNTEAFF. The CDR3 bases are TGCGCCAGCAGCCGAAATCGACAGGGGATGAACACTGAAGCTTTCTTT. Using reference TRBV5-1 and TRBJ1-1 for the parts outside the CDR3, the full variable domain is KAGVTQTPRYLIKTRGQQVTLSCSPISGHRSVSWYQQTPGQGLQFLFEYFSETQRNKGNFPGRFSGRQFSNSRSEMNVSTLELGDSALYLCASSRNRQGMNTEAFFGQGTRLTVV.

The chain uses TRBV5-4 and TRBJ1-1, with D hard to call. The CDR3 spans 13 residues. The ends were cut back, 0 bases at V and 13 bases at J, with 16 bases in the middle. Germline values: CDR1 SGHNT, CDR2 YYREEE (reference sequence). CDR3 residues: CASSLGSDTGFFF. The CDR3 bases are TGTGCCAGCAGCTTGGGATCCGATACTGGGTTTTTCTTT. The entire variable domain, with the rest obtained from reference TRBV5-4 and TRBJ1-1, is as follows: ETGVTQSPTHLIKTRGQQVTLRCSSQSGHNTVSWYQQALGQGPQFIFQYYREEENGRGNFPPRFSGLQFPNYSSELNVNALELDDSALYLCASSLGSDTGFFFGQGTRLTVV.

The chain couples TRBV5-1 to TRBJ2-1; D may be TRBD2 (6 bases). CDR1 is SGHRS and CDR2 is YFSETQ in the germline V gene. The CDR3 is 12 residues long. V was cut by 8 bases and J by 8 bases, with 14 bases left in between. The CDR3 DNA sequence: TGCGCCAGTAGACTAGTAAATGATGAGCAGTTCTTC. As protein: CASRLVNDEQFF.